This T cell receptor beta chain was captured in a study of beta chain features in type 1 diabetes. Every isolated RNA sample was fully reverse transcribed, so sequencing captured expressed TCRB transcripts. Some 4 million reads on average were seen across naive, central memory and regulatory T cell samples. Profiled with immunoSEQ multiplex PCR; TCRdb holds only in-frame clones, not every one. The sample comprises about 140,000 clones, around a tenth of which are singletons, and around 0.65% rests with the top ten. The CDR3 totals 14 residues. The germline CDR1 and CDR2 sequences are LNHDA and SQIVND (reference sequence). The J segment lost 2 bases and the V segment lost 5 bases, leaving 5 bases of the junction unmatched. This clone turned up a few times.

Sequencing input: central memory CD4+ T cells from blood. The genes are TRBV19 and TRBJ2-7, with 8 nucleotides matching TRBD1. The sequence came from a woman aged 40 to 50 in good health. CDR3 DNA: TGTGCCAGTAGTGGCAGGGGGCGAACCTACGAGCAGTACTTC. This sequence encodes CASSGRGRTYEQYF.